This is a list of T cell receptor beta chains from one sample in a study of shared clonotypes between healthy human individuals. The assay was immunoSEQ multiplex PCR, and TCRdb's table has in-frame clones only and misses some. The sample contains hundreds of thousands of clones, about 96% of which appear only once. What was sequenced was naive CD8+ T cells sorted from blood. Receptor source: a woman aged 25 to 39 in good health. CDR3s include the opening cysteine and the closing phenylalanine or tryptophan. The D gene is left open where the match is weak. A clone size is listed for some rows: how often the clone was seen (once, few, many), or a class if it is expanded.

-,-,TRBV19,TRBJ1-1,TGTGCCAGTAGTATATTTCTTTGGAACACTGAAGCTTTCTTT,CASSIFLWNTEAFF
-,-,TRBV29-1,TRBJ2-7,TGCAGCGTTGGACCTGGGGACTACGAGCAGTACTTC,CSVGPGDYEQYF
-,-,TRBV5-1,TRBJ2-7,TGCGCCAGCAGCTTGGGACCAAACTACGAGCAGTACTTC,CASSLGPNYEQYF
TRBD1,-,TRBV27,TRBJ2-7,TGTGCCAGCAGCCATACAGGGGCGGCCTACGAGCAGTACTTC,CASSHTGAAYEQYF
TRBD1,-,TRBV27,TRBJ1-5,TGTGCCAGCAGTTTGTACAGGGGAGATCAGCCCCAGCATTTT,CASSLYRGDQPQHF
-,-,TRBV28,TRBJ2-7,TGTGCCAGCAGTTTTGCCCCAACGGGTTTTTCCTACGAGCAGTACTTC,CASSFAPTGFSYEQYF
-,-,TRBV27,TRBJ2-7,TGTGCCAGCAGTTCGGGACGGTTGTCCTACGAGCAGTACTTC,CASSSGRLSYEQYF
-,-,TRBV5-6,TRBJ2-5,TGTGCCAGCAGCTTGGATATCCAAGAGACCCAGTACTTC,CASSLDIQETQYF
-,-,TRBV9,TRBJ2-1,TGTGCCAGCAGACCCCCCAAGGGGGGAGGGGCCGTCAATGAGCAGTTCTTC,CASRPPKGGGAVNEQFF
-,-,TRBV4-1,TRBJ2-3,TGCGCCAGCAGCCAAGCTGGGACTCCAGGATCCACAGATACGCAGTATTTT,CASSQAGTPGSTDTQYF
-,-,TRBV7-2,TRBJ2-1,TGTGCCAGCAGCTTAGAGGGTAGCGTTCCCGATGAGCAGTTCTTC,CASSLEGSVPDEQFF
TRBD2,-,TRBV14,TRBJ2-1,TGTGCCAGCAGCCAAGAATTCGGAGTAGCGGGTAGGAATGAGCAGTTCTTC,CASSQEFGVAGRNEQFF
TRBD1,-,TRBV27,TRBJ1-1,TGTGCCAGCAGTCTCCAGGGACAGGGCTACACTGAAGCTTTCTTT,CASSLQGQGYTEAFF
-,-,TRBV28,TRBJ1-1,TGTGCCAGCAGTTTCGGGGAGACTGAAGCTTTCTTT,CASSFGETEAFF
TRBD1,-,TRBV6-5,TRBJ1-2,TGTGCCAGCACCAAGGGCAGGGGGAATGGCTACACCTTC,CASTKGRGNGYTF
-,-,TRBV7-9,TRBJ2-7,TGTGCCAGCAGCTTGGGTACCGAGCAGTACTTC,CASSLGTEQYF
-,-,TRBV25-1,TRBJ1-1,TGTGCCAGCAGTGAATGGGGCAGGGCGAACACTGAAGCTTTCTTT,CASSEWGRANTEAFF
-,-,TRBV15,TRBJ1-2,TGTGCCACCGCCCCGATGGCCGTCTATGGCTACACCTTC,CATAPMAVYGYTF
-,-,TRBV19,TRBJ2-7,TGTGCCAGTAGTGGGAGCGTTTACGAGCAGTACTTC,CASSGSVYEQYF
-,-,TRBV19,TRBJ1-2,TGTGCCAGTAGTTCCCTACCTGGGGAATTGTATGGCTACACCTTC,CASSSLPGELYGYTF
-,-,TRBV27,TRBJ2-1,TGTGCCAGCAGCTCCCAGGGTAGCGGAGTCTACAATGAGCAGTTCTTC,CASSSQGSGVYNEQFF
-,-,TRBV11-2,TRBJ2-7,TGTGCCAGCAGCCGAGGTGGAGGGTTCGCCTACGAGCAGTACTTC,CASSRGGGFAYEQYF
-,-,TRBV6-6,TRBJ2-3,TGTGCCAGCAGTTACTCGAATGGAGATACGCAGTATTTT,CASSYSNGDTQYF
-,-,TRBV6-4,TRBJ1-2,TGTGCCAGCAGTGACGGGGCAGGGAAAGGCTACACCTTC,CASSDGAGKGYTF
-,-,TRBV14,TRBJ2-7,TGTGCCAGCTCCTTATATACCGAGCAGTACTTC,CASSLYTEQYF
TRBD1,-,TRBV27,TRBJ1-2,TGTGCCAGCAGTTTATCCCTATGGACAGGGCATGGCTACACCTTC,CASSLSLWTGHGYTF
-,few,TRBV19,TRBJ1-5,TGTGCCAGTAGCGGGCCCATCAATCAGCCCCAGCATTTT,CASSGPINQPQHF
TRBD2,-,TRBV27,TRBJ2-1,TGTGCCAGCAGTTTCTCGGGAGGGCCCTCCTACAATGAGCAGTTCTTC,CASSFSGGPSYNEQFF
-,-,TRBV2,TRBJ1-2,TGTGCCAGCAGTGGGACCGACGAATTAAACTATGGCTACACCTTC,CASSGTDELNYGYTF
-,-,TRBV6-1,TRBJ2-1,TGTGCCAGCAGTGTGCCTAGACGAGCCTACAATGAGCAGTTCTTC,CASSVPRRAYNEQFF
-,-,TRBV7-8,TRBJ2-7,TGTGCCAGCAGCTTAGTTTCAGGGTCCGAGCAGTACTTC,CASSLVSGSEQYF
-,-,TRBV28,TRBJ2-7,TGTGCCAGCAGTTTTGAGGGGGTTACCTACGAGCAGTACTTC,CASSFEGVTYEQYF
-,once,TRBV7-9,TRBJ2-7,TGTGCCAGCAGCTTCGTTTCCTACGAGCAGTACTTC,CASSFVSYEQYF
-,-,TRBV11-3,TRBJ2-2,TGTGCCAGCAGCGGTACGAACACCGGGGAGCTGTTTTTT,CASSGTNTGELFF
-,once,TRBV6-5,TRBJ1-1,TGTGCCAGCAGTTACTCCAGGGTAACCATGAACACTGAAGCTTTCTTT,CASSYSRVTMNTEAFF
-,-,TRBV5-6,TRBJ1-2,TGTGCCAGCAGGAAAATCGGGACATCTTATGGCTACACCTTC,CASRKIGTSYGYTF
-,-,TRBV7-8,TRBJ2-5,TGTGCCAGCAGCTCCCTGACTAGGTCGGAGGAGCAGTACTTC,CASSSLTRSEEQYF
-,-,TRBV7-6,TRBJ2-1,TGTGCCAGCAGCTTCGCGGCGGGGAATGAGCAGTTCTTC,CASSFAAGNEQFF
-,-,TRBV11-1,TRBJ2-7,TGTGCCAGCAGCTCCACCGGGAACGAGCAGTACTTC,CASSSTGNEQYF
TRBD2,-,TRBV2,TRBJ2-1,TGTGCCAGCAGTGTCGGGCCTAGCGGGAGAGATGCCTTCTACAATGAGCAGTTCTTC,CASSVGPSGRDAFYNEQFF
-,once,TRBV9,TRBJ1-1,TGTGCCAGCAGCCCGGCATTCACTGAAGCTTTCTTT,CASSPAFTEAFF
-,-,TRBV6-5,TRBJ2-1,TGTGCCAGCAGCCTACACCCCGACAGAGGAACGCAGTTCTTC,CASSLHPDRGTQFF
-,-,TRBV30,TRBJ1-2,TGTGCCTGGAGTGTAACAGGGTCTTCCTATGGCTACACCTTC,CAWSVTGSSYGYTF
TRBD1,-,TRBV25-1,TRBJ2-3,TGTGCCAGCAGTGATCCGGGACAGCACGGTCCAGATACGCAGTATTTT,CASSDPGQHGPDTQYF
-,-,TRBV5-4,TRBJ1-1,TGTGCCAGCGGAAGAGCAATAGATATGAACACTGAAGCTTTCTTT,CASGRAIDMNTEAFF
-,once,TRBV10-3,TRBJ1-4,TGTGCCATCTGGGATGGCAGACCTAATGAAAAACTGTTTTTT,CAIWDGRPNEKLFF
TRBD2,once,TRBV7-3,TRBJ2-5,TGTGCCAGGGTCGGGACTAATTTTTGCTGGGAAGGGACCCAGTACTTC,CARVGTNFCWEGTQYF